The source of this T cell receptor (beta chain) is a study of molecular identifiers for immune sequencing clone quantification. This clonotype was seen repeatedly, ten times or more. CDR3 length: 12 amino acids. Looked up from germline, CDR1 is MGHDK and CDR2 is SYGVNS. Trimming shortened V by 7 bases and J by 3 bases, and 10 bases separated the two germline ends. In TCRdb, the PCR reads were re-called with MiXCR into one record per CDR3 protein. The repertoire includes more than 550,000 distinct CDR3 sequences, roughly 25% of them detected once, and about 0.78% sits in the top ten. The clonotype originates from a human donor in good health. Some libraries in this study had Jurkat cell RNA spiked in. The genes are TRBV25-1 and TRBJ2-7; a weak D match, TRBD1 (6 bases). Sequencing was done on a sample of naive CD8+ T cells from blood, with Jurkat cell RNA spiked in. Subset given: FACS-sorted CD8+CD4-CCR7+CD45RA+ naive T cells. As DNA, the CDR3 is TGTGCCAGCATGGGCAGGGGCTACGAGCAGTACTTC. Translation: CASMGRGYEQYF.